This T cell receptor beta chain emerged from a study of cytomegalovirus exposure and HLA in healthy donors. The PCR used 60 Vbeta and 13 Jbeta primers. The assay was immunoSEQ multiplex PCR, and TCRdb's table has in-frame clones only and misses some. The sample lists some 98,000 clones, under 70% occurring once. This CDR3 has 15 residues. Germline lookup yields CDR1 MGHRA and CDR2 YSYEKL. The germline V and J ends were trimmed by 2 bases and 0 bases, with 9 bases remaining between them. The chain is built from TRBV4-1 and TRBJ2-3, with D maybe TRBD2 (7 bases). The sample taken for sequencing was PBMCs. The receptor comes from a man in his fifties in good health and CMV-seronegative. The CDR3 loop is CASSQRGASTDTQYF. The CDR3 bases are TGCGCCAGCAGCCAACGGGGGGCGAGCACAGATACGCAGTATTTT.